A selection of T cell receptor beta chains follows, all from one sample in a study of blood T cells in healthy people across ages. MiXCR, run by TCRdb on the 5' RACE reads, gives a single entry per CDR3 protein. The table shows 700,000 or so distinct CDR3 sequences, with 22% occurring only once. The sample taken for sequencing was blood. The receptors derive from a man between 65 and 80 years old in good health. CDR3s include the opening cysteine and the closing phenylalanine or tryptophan. D genes are given only for firm matches. A row's size may be missing; if present it is once, few, many or a size class.

J gene	clone size	CDR3 length	D gene	V gene	CDR3 protein	CDR3 DNA
TRBJ2-1	NA	16	NA	TRBV20-1	CSARDEGSSSYNEQFF	TGCAGTGCTAGAGACGAGGGAAGTAGCTCCTACAATGAGCAGTTCTTC
TRBJ2-3	few	12	NA	TRBV29-1	CSVVPSTDTQYF	TGCAGCGTTGTACCTAGCACAGATACGCAGTATTTT
TRBJ2-1	NA	16	NA	TRBV9	CASSVAPGLEINEQFF	TGTGCCAGCAGCGTAGCCCCGGGACTCGAAATCAATGAGCAGTTCTTC
TRBJ2-7	few	13	TRBD1	TRBV7-9	CASSHTGGYEQYF	TGTGCCAGCAGCCACACAGGGGGCTACGAGCAGTACTTC
TRBJ2-1	once	10	NA	TRBV29-1	CSGKDNEQFF	TGCAGCGGGAAAGACAATGAGCAGTTCTTC
TRBJ2-3	few	11	NA	TRBV10-2	CANLMRDTQYF	TGCGCCAATCTTATGCGGGATACGCAGTATTTT
TRBJ2-2	NA	14	NA	TRBV12-3/TRBV12-4	CASRQTQNTGELFF	TGTGCCAGCAGACAGACGCAGAACACCGGGGAGCTGTTTTTT
TRBJ2-1	NA	15	TRBD2	TRBV20-1	CSALETSGGANEQFF	TGCAGTGCCCTCGAAACTAGCGGGGGGGCGAATGAGCAGTTCTTC
TRBJ2-5	NA	13	TRBD1	TRBV20-1	CSAGRTGQETQYF	TGCAGTGCTGGAAGGACAGGGCAAGAGACCCAGTACTTC
TRBJ1-1	NA	13	NA	TRBV7-2	CASSGPRNTEAFF	TGTGCCAGCAGCGGACCCAGGAACACTGAAGCTTTCTTT
TRBJ2-7	few	15	TRBD2	TRBV15	CATSPRLAGINEQYF	TGTGCCACCAGCCCAAGACTAGCGGGGATCAACGAGCAGTACTTC
TRBJ2-1	NA	16	NA	TRBV4-1	CVSSEDETSSYNEQFF	TGCGTCAGCAGCGAAGATGAGACTAGCTCCTACAATGAGCAGTTCTTC
TRBJ1-2	NA	12	NA	TRBV3-1	CASSQNDYGYTF	TGTGCCAGCAGCCAGAACGACTATGGCTACACCTTC
TRBJ2-1	NA	15	TRBD2	TRBV12-3/TRBV12-4	CASRKLAGGSNEHFF	TGTGCCAGCAGAAAGCTAGCGGGAGGGTCCAATGAGCATTTCTTC
TRBJ1-1	NA	15	TRBD1	TRBV18	CASSPSGGQNTEAFF	TGTGCCAGCTCGCCCTCAGGGGGCCAGAACACTGAAGCTTTCTTT
TRBJ2-3	NA	15	NA	TRBV5-1	CASSSGTLSTDTQYF	TGCGCCAGCAGTTCCGGGACTCTAAGCACAGATACGCAGTATTTT
TRBJ2-4	NA	16	NA	TRBV28	CASSLSSKLAKNIQYF	TGTGCCAGCAGTTTATCGAGTAAATTAGCCAAAAACATTCAGTACTTC
TRBJ2-3	NA	16	TRBD1	TRBV24-1	CATRDPGQSSTDTQYF	TGTGCCACCAGGGATCCGGGACAGAGTAGCACAGATACGCAGTATTTT
TRBJ2-2	few	15	NA	TRBV5-1	CASSFNRVNTGELFF	TGCGCCAGCAGCTTTAACAGGGTGAACACCGGGGAGCTGTTTTTT
TRBJ1-1	NA	15	NA	TRBV7-8	CASSSARRRDTEAFF	TGTGCCAGCAGCTCCGCCCGACGGAGGGACACTGAAGCTTTCTTT
TRBJ2-5	few	13	NA	TRBV4-1	CASSQGVLETQYF	TGTGCCAGCAGCCAAGGGGTCCTGGAGACCCAGTACTTC
TRBJ1-4	few	14	NA	TRBV7-4	CASTVGGGNEKLFF	TGTGCCAGCACCGTAGGGGGAGGCAATGAAAAACTGTTTTTT
TRBJ2-3	NA	17	TRBD2	TRBV7-9	CASSYRRAGGRIDTQYF	TGTGCCAGCAGCTACCGCCGAGCGGGGGGCCGGATAGATACGCAGTATTTT
TRBJ2-1	few	17	TRBD2	TRBV12-3/TRBV12-4	CASRPELAGAVGYEQFF	TGTGCCAGCAGGCCGGAACTAGCGGGGGCGGTGGGCTATGAGCAGTTCTTC
TRBJ2-2	many	13	NA	TRBV20-1	CSPRGSNTGELFF	TGCAGCCCGAGGGGTTCGAACACCGGGGAGCTGTTTTTT
TRBJ2-7	NA	13	NA	TRBV5-1	CASSLAGDHEQYF	TGCGCCAGCAGCTTGGCGGGGGACCATGAGCAGTACTTC
TRBJ2-3	few	15	NA	TRBV18	CASSPISPGTDTQYF	TGTGCCAGCTCACCAATCTCTCCGGGAACAGATACGCAGTATTTT
TRBJ1-3	NA	15	NA	TRBV12-3/TRBV12-4	CASSFRVGGGNTIYF	TGTGCCAGCAGTTTCAGGGTAGGAGGAGGAAACACCATATATTTT
TRBJ1-1	few	16	TRBD1	TRBV3-1	CASSHYSDRVSAEAFF	TGTGCCAGCAGCCATTACTCCGACAGGGTGAGCGCTGAAGCTTTCTTT
TRBJ2-1	NA	19	NA	TRBV24-1	CATSDLPLRDTDTYNEQFF	TGTGCCACCAGTGATTTGCCCCTCCGGGACACGGATACCTACAATGAGCAGTTCTTC
TRBJ2-1	few	15	NA	TRBV30	CAWSVHLQAYNEQFF	TGTGCCTGGAGTGTCCACTTACAGGCCTACAATGAGCAGTTCTTC
TRBJ1-2	few	14	TRBD1	TRBV20-1	CSARSQGQIYGYTF	TGCAGTGCTAGATCCCAGGGACAGATCTATGGCTACACCTTC
TRBJ1-1	many	11	NA	TRBV10-1	CASMGNTEAFF	TGCGCCAGCATGGGAAACACTGAAGCTTTCTTT
TRBJ1-4	few	17	NA	TRBV4-1	CASSQGAGDATNEKLFF	TGCGCCAGCAGCCAAGGGGCGGGCGACGCAACTAATGAAAAACTGTTTTTT
TRBJ1-4	NA	13	NA	TRBV14	CASSQEWGKKLFF	TGTGCCAGCAGCCAAGAATGGGGAAAAAAACTGTTTTTT
TRBJ2-1	many	12	NA	TRBV20-1	CSPKGRGNEQFF	TGCAGTCCCAAGGGAAGAGGCAATGAGCAGTTCTTC
TRBJ2-7	NA	15	TRBD1	TRBV12-3/TRBV12-4	CASSRGTVEIHEQYF	TGTGCCAGCAGTAGAGGGACAGTAGAAATCCACGAGCAGTACTTC
TRBJ2-1	NA	15	NA	TRBV9	CASSVRSGAYNEQFF	TGTGCCAGCAGCGTAAGAAGCGGCGCCTACAATGAGCAGTTCTTC
TRBJ2-3	NA	15	TRBD2	TRBV20-1	CSADRLAGGGDTQYF	TGCAGTGCGGACAGACTAGCGGGGGGGGGAGACACGCAGTATTTT
TRBJ1-5	few	13	NA	TRBV6-5	CASSRWAGQPQHF	TGTGCCAGCAGCCGATGGGCGGGGCAGCCCCAGCATTTT
TRBJ2-3	few	16	TRBD2	TRBV3-1	CASSLFGLAGVDTQYF	TGTGCCAGCAGCCTATTCGGACTAGCGGGAGTCGATACGCAGTATTTT
TRBJ1-4	NA	15	NA	TRBV5-1	CASRPPGHLNEKLFF	TGCGCCAGCCGCCCTCCGGGACACCTTAATGAAAAACTGTTTTTT
TRBJ2-5	NA	14	NA	TRBV27	CASSSDARRETQYF	TGTGCCAGCAGTTCGGATGCCAGGCGGGAGACCCAGTACTTC
TRBJ1-5	many	13	TRBD1	TRBV29-1	CSVGDRVNQPQHF	TGCAGCGTTGGGGACAGGGTCAATCAGCCCCAGCATTTT
TRBJ2-1	many	15	TRBD2	TRBV27	CASSYAGAFYNEQFF	TGTGCCAGCAGTTACGCGGGAGCCTTTTACAATGAGCAGTTCTTC
TRBJ2-1	few	18	NA	TRBV14	CASSQGWRRSDSYNEQFF	TGTGCCAGCAGCCAAGGGTGGAGAAGGTCTGACTCCTACAATGAGCAGTTCTTC
TRBJ1-2	few	15	TRBD1	TRBV12-3/TRBV12-4	CASRATGRGVRGYTF	TGTGCCAGCAGGGCGACAGGGAGGGGGGTGAGAGGCTACACCTTC
TRBJ1-3	few	15	NA	TRBV12-3/TRBV12-4	CASSPAGISGNTIYF	TGTGCCAGCAGTCCCGCGGGTATATCTGGAAACACCATATATTTT
TRBJ2-3	few	15	NA	TRBV18	CASSPPDKRSDTQYF	TGTGCCAGCTCACCGCCAGATAAGCGGTCCGATACGCAGTATTTT
TRBJ2-6	NA	14	NA	TRBV6-1	CASRTNSGANVLTF	TGTGCCAGCAGGACGAACTCTGGGGCCAACGTCCTGACTTTC